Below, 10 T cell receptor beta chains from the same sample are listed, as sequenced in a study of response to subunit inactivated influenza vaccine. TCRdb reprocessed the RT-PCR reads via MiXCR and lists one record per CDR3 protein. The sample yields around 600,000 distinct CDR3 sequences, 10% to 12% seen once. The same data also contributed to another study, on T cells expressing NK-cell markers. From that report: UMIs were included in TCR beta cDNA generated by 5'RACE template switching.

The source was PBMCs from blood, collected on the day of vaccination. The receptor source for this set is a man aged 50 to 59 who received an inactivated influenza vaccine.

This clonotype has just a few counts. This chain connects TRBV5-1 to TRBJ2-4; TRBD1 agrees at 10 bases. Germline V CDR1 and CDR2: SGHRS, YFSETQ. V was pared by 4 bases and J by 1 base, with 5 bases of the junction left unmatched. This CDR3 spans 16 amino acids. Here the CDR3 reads CASSLPGQGAKNIQYF. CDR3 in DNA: TGCGCCAGCAGCCTTCCGGGACAGGGGGCCAAAAACATTCAGTACTTC.

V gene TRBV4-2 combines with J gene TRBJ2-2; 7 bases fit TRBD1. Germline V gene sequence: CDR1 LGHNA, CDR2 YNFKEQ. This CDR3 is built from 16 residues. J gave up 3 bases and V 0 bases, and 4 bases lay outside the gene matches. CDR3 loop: CASSQEGTVDTGELFF. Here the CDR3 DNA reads TGTGCCAGCAGCCAAGAAGGGACAGTGGACACCGGGGAGCTGTTTTTT.

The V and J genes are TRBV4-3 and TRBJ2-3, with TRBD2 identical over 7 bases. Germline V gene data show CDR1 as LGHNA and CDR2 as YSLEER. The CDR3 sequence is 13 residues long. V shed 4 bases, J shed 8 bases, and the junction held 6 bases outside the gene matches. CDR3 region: CASSPEGRVTQYF. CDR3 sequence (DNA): TGCGCCAGCAGCCCAGAGGGGAGGGTTACGCAGTATTTT.

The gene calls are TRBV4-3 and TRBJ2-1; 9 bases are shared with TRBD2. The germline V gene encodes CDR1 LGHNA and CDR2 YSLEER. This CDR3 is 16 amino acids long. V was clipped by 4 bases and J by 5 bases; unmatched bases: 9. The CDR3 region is CASSLGSTSGNNEQFF. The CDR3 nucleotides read TGCGCCAGCAGCCTGGGATCGACTAGCGGAAACAATGAGCAGTTCTTC.

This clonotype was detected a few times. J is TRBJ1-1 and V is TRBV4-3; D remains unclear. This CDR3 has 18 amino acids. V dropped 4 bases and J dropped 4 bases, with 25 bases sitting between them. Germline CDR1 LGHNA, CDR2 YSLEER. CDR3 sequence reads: CASSLSGFSPTSGTEAFF. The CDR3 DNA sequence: TGCGCCAGCAGCCTATCCGGGTTCTCCCCTACTTCGGGCACTGAAGCTTTCTTT.

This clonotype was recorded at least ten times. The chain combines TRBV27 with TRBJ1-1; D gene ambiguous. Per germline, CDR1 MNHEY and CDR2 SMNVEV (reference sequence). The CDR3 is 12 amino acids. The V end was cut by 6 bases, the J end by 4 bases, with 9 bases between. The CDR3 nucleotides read TGTGCCAGCAGACACCCGGGCACTGAAGCTTTCTTT. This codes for CASRHPGTEAFF.

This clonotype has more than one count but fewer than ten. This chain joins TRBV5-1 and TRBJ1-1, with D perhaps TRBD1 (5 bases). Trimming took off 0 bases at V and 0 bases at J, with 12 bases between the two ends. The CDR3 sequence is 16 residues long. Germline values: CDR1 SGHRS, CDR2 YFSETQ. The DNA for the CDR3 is TGCGCCAGCAGCTTGGGACAGAACAACTTGAACACTGAAGCTTTCTTT. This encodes CASSLGQNNLNTEAFF.

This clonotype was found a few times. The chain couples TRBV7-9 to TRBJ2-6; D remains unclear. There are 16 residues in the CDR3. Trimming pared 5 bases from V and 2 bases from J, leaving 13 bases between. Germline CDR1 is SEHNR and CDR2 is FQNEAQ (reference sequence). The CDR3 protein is CASSTSVPPGANVLTF. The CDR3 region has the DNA TGTGCCAGCAGCACAAGTGTTCCCCCTGGGGCCAACGTCCTGACTTTC.

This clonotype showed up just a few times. The CDR3 sequence is CASSEVRVRQGADTQYF. As DNA, the CDR3 is TGTGCCAGCAGTGAAGTTAGGGTGAGACAGGGGGCAGATACGCAGTATTTT. The chain recombines TRBV2 with TRBJ2-3; 9 bases align to TRBD1. The V segment lost 1 base and the J segment 4 bases; nucleotides outside the gene matches: 9. The CDR3 spans 17 residues. Germline lookup yields CDR1 SNHLY and CDR2 FYNNEI.

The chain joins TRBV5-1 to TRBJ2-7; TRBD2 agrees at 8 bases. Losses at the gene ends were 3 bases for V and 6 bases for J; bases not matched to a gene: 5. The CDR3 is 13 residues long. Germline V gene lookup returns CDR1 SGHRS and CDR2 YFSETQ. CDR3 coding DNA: TGCGCCAGCAGCTCCAGCGGGGGTGGCGAGCAGTACTTC. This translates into CASSSSGGGEQYF.